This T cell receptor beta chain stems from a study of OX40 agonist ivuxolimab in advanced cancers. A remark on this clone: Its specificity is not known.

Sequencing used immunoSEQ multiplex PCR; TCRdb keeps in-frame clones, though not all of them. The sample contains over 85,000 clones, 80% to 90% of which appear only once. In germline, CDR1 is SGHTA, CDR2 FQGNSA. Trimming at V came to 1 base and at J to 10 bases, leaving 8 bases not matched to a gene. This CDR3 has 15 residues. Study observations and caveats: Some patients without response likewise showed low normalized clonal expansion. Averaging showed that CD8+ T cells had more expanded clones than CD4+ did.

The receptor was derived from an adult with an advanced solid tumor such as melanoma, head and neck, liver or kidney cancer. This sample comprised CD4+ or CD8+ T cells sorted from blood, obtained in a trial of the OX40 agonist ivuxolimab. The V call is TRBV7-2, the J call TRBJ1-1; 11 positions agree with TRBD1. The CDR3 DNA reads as TGTGCCAGCAGCTTAGAGGGACAGGGGGGCGGATTAGCTTTCTTT. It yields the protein CASSLEGQGGGLAFF.